The 21 T cell receptor beta chains reported below all come from one sample, sequenced in a study of cytomegalovirus exposure and HLA in healthy donors. The PCR employed 60 Vbeta primers together with 13 Jbeta primers. The assay was immunoSEQ multiplex PCR, and TCRdb's table has in-frame clones only and misses some. Here the sample spans fewer than 200,000 clones, 80% to 90% being singletons. Input material: PBMCs. Receptors were obtained from a woman aged 18-29 years in good health and CMV-seronegative.

V is TRBV5-1 and J is TRBJ2-3; no reliable D call. Germline assignment: CDR1 SGHRS and CDR2 YFSETQ. The CDR3 is made up of 15 amino acids. V lost 0 bases to trimming and J lost 1 base, with 9 bases between them. CDR3: CASSLVTSGTDTQYF. As DNA, the CDR3 is TGCGCCAGCAGCTTGGTTACGAGCGGCACAGATACGCAGTATTTT.

With respect to this clone: Relative to the germline gene, one junction end is altered; a read error may explain this. The V call is TRBV7-9, the J call TRBJ1-4, with 9 bases that match TRBD1. From germline, CDR1 is SEHNR and CDR2 FQNEAQ (reference sequence). The CDR3 runs 17 residues. The CDR3 spells CSSSSRQGGSTNEKLFF. CDR3 coding DNA: TGTTCCAGCAGCTCACGACAGGGGGGGTCCACTAATGAAAAACTGTTTTTT. The full variable domain, in which reference TRBV7-9 and TRBJ1-4 provide the parts outside the CDR3, is DTGVSQNPRHKITKRGQNVTFRCDPISEHNRLYWYRQTLGQGPEFLTYFQNEAQLEKSRLLSDRFSAERPKGSFSTLEIQRTEQGDSAMYLCSSSSRQGGSTNEKLFFGSGTQLSVL.

The genes are TRBV28 and TRBJ2-7, with 7 bases matching TRBD2. CDR1 and CDR2 (germline): MDHEN, SYDVKM. The CDR3 runs 15 residues. The V gene end was trimmed by 2 bases and the J gene end by 2 bases; junction bases not matched to a gene: 6. This CDR3 is CASSLPVAGTYEQYF. The CDR3 DNA reads TGTGCCAGCAGTTTACCTGTAGCGGGTACCTACGAGCAGTACTTC.

The rearrangement links TRBV9 to TRBJ2-2; D not resolved. Trimming left V 0 bases short and J 5 bases short, with 5 bases between. This CDR3 is 13 amino acids long. Per germline, CDR1 SGDLS and CDR2 YYNGEE. CDR3 nucleotide sequence: TGTGCCAGCAGCGTAGTGTATACCGGGGAGCTGTTTTTT. This encodes CASSVVYTGELFF.

The chain joins TRBV2 to TRBJ2-2, with D perhaps TRBD1 (6 bases). Germline lookup yields CDR1 SNHLY and CDR2 FYNNEI. The CDR3 contains 17 residues. V lost 1 base and J 2 bases, leaving 14 bases between the germline ends. CDR3 amino acids: CASSEDTKGVNTGELFF. CDR3 nucleotides: TGTGCCAGCAGTGAAGACACAAAGGGGGTAAACACCGGGGAGCTGTTTTTT.

V is TRBV4-1 and J is TRBJ1-5, with D hard to call. Germline lookup yields CDR1 MGHRA and CDR2 YSYEKL. The V end was cut by 3 bases, the J end by 1 base, with 10 bases between. The CDR3 is made up of 15 amino acids. As DNA, the CDR3 is TGCGCCAGCAGCCAGGGGAGTCCCAGCAATCAGCCCCAGCATTTT. Encoded protein: CASSQGSPSNQPQHF.

This sequence joins TRBV19 and TRBJ1-4; the D is unclear. This CDR3 spans 15 amino acids. The V end was cut by 3 bases, the J end by 7 bases, with 15 bases between. CDR1 and CDR2 from the germline V gene are LNHDA and SQIVND (reference sequence). The CDR3 nucleotides are TGTGCCAGTAGTATGGATCCCTGGAGTCGTGAAAAACTGTTTTTT. Its translation: CASSMDPWSREKLFF.

The V and J genes are TRBV6-1 and TRBJ1-1, with 9 bases identical to TRBD1. J was trimmed by 2 bases and V by 2 bases; bases with no gene match: 3. The CDR3 length is 15 residues. Germline V CDR1 and CDR2: MNHNS, SASEGT. The CDR3 sequence: CASSEYTGGNTEAFF. CDR3 bases: TGTGCCAGCAGTGAATATACAGGGGGCAACACTGAAGCTTTCTTT.

This chain joins TRBV20-1 and TRBJ2-5, with D possibly TRBD1 on 5 matching bases. This CDR3 comprises 11 residues. Germline V gene data show CDR1 as DFQATT and CDR2 as SNEGSKA (reference sequence). V shed 7 bases and J shed 4 bases, with 10 bases lying between them. The CDR3 here is CSVRVRETQYF. CDR3 DNA sequence: TGCAGTGTCAGGGTTCGAGAGACCCAGTACTTC.

The rearrangement joins TRBV30 to TRBJ1-3; D is undetermined. V was clipped by 4 bases and J by 0 bases, with 7 bases between them. The CDR3 consists of 13 residues. Germline CDR1 is GTSNPN and CDR2 is SVGIG (reference sequence). The CDR3 spells CAWNFFSGNTIYF. CDR3 coding DNA: TGTGCCTGGAACTTCTTCTCTGGAAACACCATATATTTT.

This clone was recorded once. The chain carries TRBV2 and TRBJ2-2, with TRBD1 identical over 7 bases. The CDR3 runs 13 residues. The germline gives CDR1 SNHLY, CDR2 FYNNEI. V was pared by 7 bases and J by 7 bases, with 6 bases of the junction left unmatched. The chain's CDR3 is CASMKGAVGELFF. The DNA for the CDR3 is TGTGCCAGCATGAAGGGGGCGGTCGGGGAGCTGTTTTTT.

The V gene is TRBV18, the J gene TRBJ2-7; 7 bases are shared with TRBD2. J lost 2 bases, V lost 0 bases, and 7 bases had no gene match. The CDR3 is made up of 16 amino acids. Germline V gives CDR1 KGHSH, CDR2 LQKENI. The CDR3: CASSPPRLASPYEQYF. The DNA of the CDR3 is TGTGCCAGCTCACCACCTCGACTAGCTTCTCCCTACGAGCAGTACTTC.

The chain recombines TRBV27 with TRBJ2-5; 9 positions agree with TRBD1. The last part of the DNA fits TRBJ2-7 better; the J call may be wrong. The germline V gene has CDR1 MNHEY and CDR2 SMNVEV (reference sequence). The CDR3 spans 14 residues. In DNA form, the CDR3 reads TGTGCCAGCTCAACCGGGACAGGGTCGTACGAGCAGTACTTC. It specifies CASSTGTGSYEQYF.

V and J are TRBV9 and TRBJ1-1, with TRBD1 matching over 7 bases. V was pared by 3 bases and J by 0 bases, with 5 bases of the junction left unmatched. In germline, CDR1 is SGDLS, CDR2 YYNGEE. The CDR3 spans 15 residues. The CDR3 is CASSAGQVMNTEAFF. The CDR3 DNA reads as TGTGCCAGCAGCGCCGGACAGGTAATGAACACTGAAGCTTTCTTT.

The chain couples TRBV9 to TRBJ2-5; a possible D gene is TRBD1 (5 bases). This CDR3 region has 15 residues. The germline gives CDR1 SGDLS, CDR2 YYNGEE. V shed 0 bases and J shed 0 bases, with 9 bases lying between them. The CDR3 DNA sequence: TGTGCCAGCAGCGTAGGGGGCACGAACCAAGAGACCCAGTACTTC. This translates into CASSVGGTNQETQYF.

For the CDR3, the DNA is TGTGCCTGGAGTGTGAAGGCGAGGTCCTACGAGCAGTACTTC. Translated, it gives CAWSVKARSYEQYF. The chain carries TRBV30 and TRBJ2-7; D is unresolved. Trimming took off 0 bases at V and 1 base at J, with 10 bases between the two ends. The germline V gene encodes CDR1 GTSNPN and CDR2 SVGIG (reference sequence). The CDR3 runs to 14 residues.

This clone has a single count. The chain has TRBV30 and TRBJ1-5, with 8 bases aligning to TRBD1. CDR3 size: 13 residues. With V trimmed by 2 bases and J by 8 bases, 5 bases remained unmatched. Germline CDR1 GTSNPN, CDR2 SVGIG (reference sequence). CDR3 amino acids: CAWSRTGFEPQHF. As DNA, the CDR3 is TGTGCCTGGAGTCGGACAGGGTTTGAGCCCCAGCATTTT.

The CDR3 loop is CAISRDSSSYEQYF. Here the CDR3 DNA reads TGTGCCATCAGCCGGGACAGTTCATCCTACGAGCAGTACTTC. This rearrangement joins TRBV10-3 to TRBJ2-7; 7 bases fit TRBD1. Germline CDR1 reads ENHRY; CDR2 reads SYGVKD. The CDR3 spans 14 residues. V lost 6 bases, J lost 1 base, and 6 bases stayed unmatched.

This chain connects TRBV5-3 to TRBJ2-7, with 8 nucleotides matching TRBD1. TRBV5-3 carries the ORF label, with uncertain function. The V and J ends lost 4 bases and 0 bases, in that order; junction bases with no gene match: 6. The CDR3 runs to 15 residues. CDR3: CARSLGQAFSYEQYF. The CDR3 DNA is TGTGCCAGAAGCCTGGGACAGGCCTTCTCCTACGAGCAGTACTTC.

The V call is TRBV18, the J call TRBJ2-1; 9 bases are shared with TRBD1. CDR1 KGHSH and CDR2 LQKENI come from the germline V gene. CDR3 length: 17 amino acids. The V segment lost 3 bases and the J segment 3 bases; nucleotides outside the gene matches: 9. CDR3 nucleotides: TGTGCCAGCTCACCGTCCCGGGACAGGGTCCTCTACAATGAGCAGTTCTTC. It yields the protein CASSPSRDRVLYNEQFF.

The chain combines TRBV25-1 with TRBJ1-2; D not resolved. The CDR3 is 15 amino acids. Trimming cost V 1 base and J 6 bases, with 15 bases left between them. The germline V gene has CDR1 MGHDK and CDR2 SYGVNS. The DNA for the CDR3 is TGTGCCAGCAGTGAATTGCCAGCCCAGCGTGATGGCTACACCTTC. Translated, it gives CASSELPAQRDGYTF.